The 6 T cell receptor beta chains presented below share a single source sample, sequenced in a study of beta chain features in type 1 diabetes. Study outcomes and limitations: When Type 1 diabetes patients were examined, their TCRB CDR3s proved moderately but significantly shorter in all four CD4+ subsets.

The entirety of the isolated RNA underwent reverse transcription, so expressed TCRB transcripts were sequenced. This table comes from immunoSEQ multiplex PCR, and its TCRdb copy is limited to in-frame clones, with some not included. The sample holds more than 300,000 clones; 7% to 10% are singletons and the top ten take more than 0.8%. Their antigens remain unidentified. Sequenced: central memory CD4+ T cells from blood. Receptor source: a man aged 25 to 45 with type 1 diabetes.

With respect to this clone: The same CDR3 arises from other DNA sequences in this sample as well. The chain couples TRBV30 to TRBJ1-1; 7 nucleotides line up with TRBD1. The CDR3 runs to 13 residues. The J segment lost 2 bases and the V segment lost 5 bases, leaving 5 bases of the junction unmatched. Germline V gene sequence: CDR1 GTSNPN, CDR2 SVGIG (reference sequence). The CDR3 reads CAWGGTVNTEAFF. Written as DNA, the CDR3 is TGTGCCTGGGGAGGGACAGTCAACACTGAAGCTTTCTTT.

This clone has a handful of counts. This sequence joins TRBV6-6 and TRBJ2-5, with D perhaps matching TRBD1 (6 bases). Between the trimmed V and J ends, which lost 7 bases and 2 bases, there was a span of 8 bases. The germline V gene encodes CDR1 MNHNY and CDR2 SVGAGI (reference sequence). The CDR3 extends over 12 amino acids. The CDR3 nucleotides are TGTGCCAGCACAGGGGAACAAGAGACCCAGTACTTC. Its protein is CASTGEQETQYF.

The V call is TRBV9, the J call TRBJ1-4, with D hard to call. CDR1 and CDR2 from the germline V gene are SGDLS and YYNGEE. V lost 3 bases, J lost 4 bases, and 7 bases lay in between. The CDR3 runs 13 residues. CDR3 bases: TGTGCCAGCAGCGGCGCCAATAATGAAAAACTGTTTTTT. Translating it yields CASSGANNEKLFF.

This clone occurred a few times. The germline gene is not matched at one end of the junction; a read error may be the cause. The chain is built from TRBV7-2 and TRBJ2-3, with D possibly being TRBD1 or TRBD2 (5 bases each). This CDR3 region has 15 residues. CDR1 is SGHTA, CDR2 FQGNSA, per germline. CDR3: CASSARDVNTDTQYF. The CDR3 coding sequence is TGCGCCAGCAGCGCCCGGGACGTTAACACAGATACGCAGTATTTT.

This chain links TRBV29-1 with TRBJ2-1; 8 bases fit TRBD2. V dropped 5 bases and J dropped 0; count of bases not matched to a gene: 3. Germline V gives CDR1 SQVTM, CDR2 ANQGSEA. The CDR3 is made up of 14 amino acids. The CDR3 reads CSVQRGNSYNEQFF. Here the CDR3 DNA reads TGCAGCGTTCAGCGGGGGAACTCCTACAATGAGCAGTTCTTC.

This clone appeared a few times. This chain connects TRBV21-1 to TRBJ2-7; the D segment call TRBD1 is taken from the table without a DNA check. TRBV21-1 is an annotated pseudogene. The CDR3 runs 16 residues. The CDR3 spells CASSKETGSRGYEQYF. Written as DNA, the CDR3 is TGTGCCAGCAGCAAAGAGACAGGATCGAGAGGCTACGAGCAGTACTTC.